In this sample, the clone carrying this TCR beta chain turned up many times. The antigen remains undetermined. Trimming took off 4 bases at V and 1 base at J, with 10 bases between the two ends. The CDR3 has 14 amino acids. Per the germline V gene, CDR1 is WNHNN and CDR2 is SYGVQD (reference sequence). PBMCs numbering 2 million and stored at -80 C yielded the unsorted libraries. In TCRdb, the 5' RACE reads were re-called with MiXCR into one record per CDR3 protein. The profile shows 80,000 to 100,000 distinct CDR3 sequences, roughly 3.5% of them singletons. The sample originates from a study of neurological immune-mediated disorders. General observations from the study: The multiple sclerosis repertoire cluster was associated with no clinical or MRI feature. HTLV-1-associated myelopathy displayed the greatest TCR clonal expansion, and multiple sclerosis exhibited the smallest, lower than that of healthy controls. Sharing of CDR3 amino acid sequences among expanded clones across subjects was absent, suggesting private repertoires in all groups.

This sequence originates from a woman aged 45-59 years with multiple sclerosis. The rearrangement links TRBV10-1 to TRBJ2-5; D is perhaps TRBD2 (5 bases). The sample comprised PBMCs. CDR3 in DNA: TGCGCCAGCAGTGCAGCCGGGATCCAAGAGACCCAGTACTTC. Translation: CASSAAGIQETQYF.